Below are 21 T cell receptor beta chains sequenced from a single sample in a study of cytomegalovirus exposure and HLA in healthy donors. In the PCR, 60 Vbeta and 13 Jbeta primers were used. Only in-frame clones appear in the TCRdb table, and some are missing; sequencing was by immunoSEQ multiplex PCR. The sample lists some 190,000 clones, 80% to 90% occurring once. Sequenced sample: PBMCs. These receptors were taken from a male donor in good health and CMV-seronegative.

The chain employs TRBV5-1 and TRBJ1-6, with 10 bases lining up with TRBD1. This CDR3 has 15 residues. Trimming removed 0 bases from V and 10 bases from J; junction bases left unmatched: 4. Germline values: CDR1 SGHRS, CDR2 YFSETQ. CDR3 amino acids: CASSLEGQGRSPLHF. Here the CDR3 DNA reads TGCGCCAGCAGCTTGGAGGGACAGGGGCGGTCACCCCTCCACTTT.

This chain joins TRBV28 and TRBJ1-2; no firm D call. V gave up 3 bases and J gave up 0 bases, with 8 bases separating them. The length of the CDR3 is 14 residues. CDR1 and CDR2 (germline): MDHEN, SYDVKM. The CDR3 region has the DNA TGTGCCAGCAGTTTGGCGGGAGCTAACTATGGCTACACCTTC. Encoded protein: CASSLAGANYGYTF.

The V gene is TRBV11-1, the J gene TRBJ2-7; D gene unclear. The CDR3 loop spans 13 amino acids. CDR1 and CDR2 from the germline V gene are SGHAT and FQDESV (reference sequence). Between the trimmed V and J ends, which lost 4 bases and 1 base, there was a span of 8 bases. As DNA, the CDR3 is TGTGCCAGCAGCTCAGTTATGTCCTACGAGCAGTACTTC. It translates to CASSSVMSYEQYF.

The J gene is TRBJ2-2, the V gene TRBV30; maybe TRBD1 (6 bases). Germline values: CDR1 GTSNPN, CDR2 SVGIG (reference sequence). V was trimmed by 0 bases and J by 3 bases, leaving 14 bases between them. This CDR3 region has 16 residues. Here the CDR3 reads CAWSVSAGVDTGELFF. In DNA form, the CDR3 reads TGTGCCTGGAGTGTTTCCGCAGGGGTCGACACCGGGGAGCTGTTTTTT.

V usage is TRBV9 and J usage is TRBJ2-3; TRBD1 matches at 8 bases. The CDR3 consists of 16 residues. Trimming removed 4 bases from V and 3 bases from J; junction bases left unmatched: 10. Germline V gene lookup returns CDR1 SGDLS and CDR2 YYNGEE. The CDR3: CASSPRTGNFTDTQYF. CDR3 bases: TGTGCCAGCAGCCCACGGACAGGGAACTTTACAGATACGCAGTATTTT.

The chain recombines TRBV18 with TRBJ1-3; D is unclear. The CDR3 consists of 15 residues. Per the germline V gene, CDR1 is KGHSH and CDR2 is LQKENI. Trimming removed 2 bases from V and 1 base from J, with 9 bases in between. CDR3 sequence reads: CASSPYKSSGNTIYF. Here the CDR3 DNA reads TGTGCCAGCTCACCATACAAATCTTCTGGAAACACCATATATTTT.

The chain couples TRBV2 to TRBJ2-7; 14 bases are a match to TRBD2. V lost 4 bases to trimming and J lost 0 bases; unmatched junction nucleotides: 11. The CDR3 covers 19 residues. Germline V gene lookup returns CDR1 SNHLY and CDR2 FYNNEI. CDR3 sequence reads: CASSGNPGLAGVSSYEQYF. CDR3 coding DNA: TGTGCCAGCAGTGGAAACCCGGGACTAGCGGGGGTGAGCTCCTACGAGCAGTACTTC.

The genes are TRBV6-5 and TRBJ2-5; D gene ambiguous. The CDR3 consists of 13 residues. V dropped 2 bases and J dropped 1 base, with 5 bases sitting between them. CDR1 and CDR2 (germline): MNHEY, SVGAGI. Here the CDR3 reads CASSYRSQETQYF. The CDR3 DNA reads as TGTGCCAGCAGTTACAGGAGCCAAGAGACCCAGTACTTC.

V is TRBV5-1 and J is TRBJ2-7; 8 nucleotides match TRBD1. This CDR3 is built from 17 residues. CDR1 and CDR2 from the germline V gene are SGHRS and YFSETQ. J was trimmed by 2 bases and V by 4 bases; bases with no gene match: 14. The CDR3 loop reads CASSHASDRENPYEQYF. The CDR3 nucleotides are TGCGCCAGCAGCCACGCCTCGGACAGGGAGAATCCCTACGAGCAGTACTTC.

The rearrangement joins TRBV19 to TRBJ1-4; TRBD1 agrees at 7 bases. The V gene end was trimmed by 5 bases and the J gene end by 7 bases; junction bases not matched to a gene: 10. CDR3 length: 15 residues. Per germline, CDR1 LNHDA and CDR2 SQIVND (reference sequence). CDR3 protein: CASSVTGEDVEKLFF. CDR3 sequence (DNA): TGTGCCAGTAGTGTTACAGGGGAGGACGTTGAAAAACTGTTTTTT.

The V gene is TRBV6-6, the J gene TRBJ1-2; 10 bases line up with TRBD1. Looked up from germline, CDR1 is MNHNY and CDR2 is SVGAGI (reference sequence). V lost 8 bases, J lost 4 bases, and 1 base stayed unmatched. CDR3 length: 12 amino acids. The CDR3 bases are TGTGCCAGCCGGGACAGGGGCTATGGCTACACCTTC. It is translated as CASRDRGYGYTF.

The chain employs TRBV9 and TRBJ2-1; the match to TRBD2 covers 7 bases. V dropped 0 bases and J dropped 2; count of bases not matched to a gene: 2. The CDR3 consists of 15 residues. Germline assignment: CDR1 SGDLS and CDR2 YYNGEE. The CDR3 DNA reads TGTGCCAGCAGCGTAGGCGGGAGTACCTACAATGAGCAGTTCTTC. As protein: CASSVGGSTYNEQFF.

V usage is TRBV5-1 and J usage is TRBJ2-3; D is possibly TRBD1 (5 bases). The CDR3 loop spans 14 amino acids. Trimming stripped 2 bases from V and 2 bases from J, with 9 bases between. Germline CDR1 reads SGHRS; CDR2 reads YFSETQ. CDR3 DNA sequence: TGCGCCAGCAGCTTTGGGGCTTCCACAGATACGCAGTATTTT. It codes for CASSFGASTDTQYF.

The V and J genes are TRBV27 and TRBJ2-1; TRBD1 aligns across 7 bases. V was pared by 6 bases and J by 7 bases, with 6 bases of the junction left unmatched. The CDR3 spans 13 residues. Germline V gives CDR1 MNHEY, CDR2 SMNVEV (reference sequence). The chain's CDR3 is CASRLDRENEQFF. DNA for the CDR3: TGTGCCAGCAGACTTGACAGGGAAAATGAGCAGTTCTTC.

This clone was counted between two and nine times. The rearrangement uses TRBV6-6 and TRBJ1-1; the match to TRBD1 covers 10 bases. Germline loops: CDR1 MNHNY, CDR2 SVGAGI (reference sequence). J gave up 6 bases and V 1 base, and 8 bases lay outside the gene matches. CDR3 length equals 16 residues. The CDR3 DNA reads as TGTGCCAGCAGTTACTACCCGGGACAGGGGTACGCTGAAGCTTTCTTT. This encodes CASSYYPGQGYAEAFF.

The chain uses TRBV9 and TRBJ2-1; D may be TRBD2 (5 bases). From germline, CDR1 is SGDLS and CDR2 YYNGEE. The ends were cut back, 1 base at V and 0 bases at J, with 11 bases in the middle. This CDR3 has 16 residues. CDR3 coding DNA: TGTGCCAGCAGCGTAAGGACTGACGTCTCCTACAATGAGCAGTTCTTC. This codes for CASSVRTDVSYNEQFF.

The J gene is TRBJ2-7, the V gene TRBV6-6, with 8 bases identical to TRBD2. Trimming cost V 2 bases and J 0 bases; bases outside gene matches: 6. The CDR3 runs to 16 residues. Per the germline V gene, CDR1 is MNHNY and CDR2 is SVGAGI (reference sequence). The CDR3 here is CASSYPSGSLSYEQYF. The CDR3 region has the DNA TGTGCCAGCAGTTACCCTAGCGGGTCCCTCTCCTACGAGCAGTACTTC.

This clone was counted only a few times. V and J are TRBV30 and TRBJ1-1, with D possibly being TRBD1 (5 bases). Trimming took 2 bases from V and 6 from J, leaving 16 bases between them. The CDR3 has 14 residues. Germline V gene data show CDR1 as GTSNPN and CDR2 as SVGIG (reference sequence). This CDR3 is CAWSRLAGYSEAFF. As DNA, the CDR3 is TGTGCCTGGAGTCGTTTGGCAGGGTACTCTGAAGCTTTCTTT.

This clone was observed once. The V gene is TRBV4-3, the J gene TRBJ1-1, with D tentatively TRBD1 (6 bases). In germline, CDR1 is LGHNA, CDR2 YSLEER. The CDR3 runs 15 residues. Trimming stripped 1 base from V and 4 bases from J, with 13 bases between. Here the CDR3 DNA reads TGCGCCAGCAGCCAAGCGCAGGGGTGGATCACTGAAGCTTTCTTT. Its protein product is CASSQAQGWITEAFF.

This clone was observed a few times. This chain uses TRBV27 with TRBJ2-1, with a tentative D call TRBD1 (6 bases). Deletions cut 2 bases from V and 8 bases from J, with 19 bases between. Germline CDR1 MNHEY, CDR2 SMNVEV (reference sequence). CDR3 size: 16 residues. The CDR3 region is CASSLAHRVLRDEQFF. The CDR3 DNA follows: TGTGCCAGCAGTTTAGCCCACAGGGTGTTGAGGGATGAGCAGTTCTTC.

This rearrangement joins TRBV27 to TRBJ1-1; D is ambiguous. Germline V gene sequence: CDR1 MNHEY, CDR2 SMNVEV (reference sequence). V was cut by 6 bases and J by 7 bases, with 18 bases left in between. CDR3 length: 14 residues. The CDR3 region has the DNA TGTGCCAGCAGCCCCCTTACCGGAGCTATTGAAGCTTTCTTT. Encoded protein: CASSPLTGAIEAFF.